A single sample gave rise to the 2 T cell receptor beta chains below, sequenced in a study of blood T cell repertoires in COVID-19. Here immunoSEQ multiplex PCR was the method, and the copy in TCRdb shows in-frame clones only, minus some. The data contain approximately 150,000 clones, 88% of them seen just once; the ten biggest clones take up 2% to 2.5%. Source material: peripheral blood. The origin of the receptors is an older man with active COVID-19.

The CDR3 DNA reads as TGTGCCAGCAGCTTAAGGGGCGGGGCCGCGAACACCGGGGAGCTGTTTTTT. It is translated as CASSLRGGAANTGELFF. The chain employs TRBV7-6 and TRBJ2-2; D perhaps matches TRBD2 (6 bases). The germline CDR1 and CDR2 sequences are SGHVS and FNYEAQ. This CDR3 region has 17 residues. V lost 2 bases to trimming and J lost 0 bases, with 13 bases between them.

V is TRBV19 and J is TRBJ1-5; 7 bases align to TRBD1. The trim removed 2 bases at V and 0 bases at J, leaving 4 bases unmatched. This CDR3 spans 16 amino acids. Germline CDR1 reads LNHDA; CDR2 reads SQIVND (reference sequence). The CDR3 loop is CASSIQGQSSNQPQHF. DNA of the CDR3: TGTGCCAGTAGTATACAGGGACAGTCTAGCAATCAGCCCCAGCATTTT. The full variable domain, with the rest looked up from reference TRBV19 and TRBJ1-5, is DGGITQSPKYLFRKEGQNVTLSCEQNLNHDAMYWYRQDPGQGLRLIYYSQIVNDFQKGDIAEGYSVSREKKESFPLTVTSAQKNPTAFYLCASSIQGQSSNQPQHFGDGTRLSIL.